This T cell receptor beta chain originates from a study of breast tumors, draining lymph nodes, adjacent tissues. Overall study findings and caveats: Most tumor T cells seemingly derive from lymph node, then expand in tumor.

Of note for this clonotype: Its specificity is not known.

One entry per CDR3 protein, called by TCRdb with MiXCR from the multiplex PCR reads. The sample lists about 22,000 distinct CDR3 sequences; under 75% were seen once. V was clipped by 7 bases and J by 7 bases; unmatched bases: 14. The germline gives CDR1 SGHTA, CDR2 FQGNSA. The CDR3 loop spans 15 amino acids. This TCR came from a female donor with breast cancer. Some clones in this sample may be carry-over from other donors' samples. The chain has TRBV7-2 and TRBJ1-2, with 8 bases that match TRBD1. The sample was breast tumor tissue. The CDR3 DNA follows: TGTGCCAGCAACCCAAGTGGACGGACAGGGATTGGCTACACCTTC. This gives the protein CASNPSGRTGIGYTF.